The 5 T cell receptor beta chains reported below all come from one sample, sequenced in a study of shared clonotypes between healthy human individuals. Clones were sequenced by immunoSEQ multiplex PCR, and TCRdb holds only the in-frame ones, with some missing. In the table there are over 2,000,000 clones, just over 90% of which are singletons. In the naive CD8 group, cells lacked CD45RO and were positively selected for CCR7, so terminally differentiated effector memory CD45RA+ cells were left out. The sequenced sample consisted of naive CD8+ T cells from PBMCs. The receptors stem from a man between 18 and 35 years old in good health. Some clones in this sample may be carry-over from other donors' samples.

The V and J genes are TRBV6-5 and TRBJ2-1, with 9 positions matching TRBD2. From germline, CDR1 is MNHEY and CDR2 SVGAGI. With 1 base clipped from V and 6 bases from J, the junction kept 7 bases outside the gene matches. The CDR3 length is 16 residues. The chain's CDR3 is CASSYFAGGPGNEQFF. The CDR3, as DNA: TGTGCCAGCAGTTACTTTGCGGGAGGGCCTGGCAATGAGCAGTTCTTC.

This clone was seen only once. Here the CDR3 DNA reads TGTGCCAGTAACCATTTAGCGGGAGTGTACAATGAGCAGTTCTTC. The encoded protein is CASNHLAGVYNEQFF. The J gene is TRBJ2-1, the V gene TRBV19; 9 bases agree with TRBD2. This CDR3 comprises 15 residues. V shed 7 bases, J shed 4 bases, and the junction held 8 bases outside the gene matches. From germline, CDR1 is LNHDA and CDR2 SQIVND (reference sequence).

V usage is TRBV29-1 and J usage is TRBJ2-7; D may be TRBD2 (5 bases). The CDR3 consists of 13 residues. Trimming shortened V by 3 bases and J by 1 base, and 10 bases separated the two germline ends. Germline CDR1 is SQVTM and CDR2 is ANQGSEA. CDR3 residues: CSVEQEASYEQYF. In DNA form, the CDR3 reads TGCAGCGTTGAGCAGGAGGCTTCCTACGAGCAGTACTTC.

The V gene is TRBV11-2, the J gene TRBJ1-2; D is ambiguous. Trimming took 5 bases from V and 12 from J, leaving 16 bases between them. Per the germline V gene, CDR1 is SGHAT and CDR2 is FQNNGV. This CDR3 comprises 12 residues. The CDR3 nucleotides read TGTGCCAGCAGCCCTAGGGAGGGAGGACACACCTTC. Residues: CASSPREGGHTF.

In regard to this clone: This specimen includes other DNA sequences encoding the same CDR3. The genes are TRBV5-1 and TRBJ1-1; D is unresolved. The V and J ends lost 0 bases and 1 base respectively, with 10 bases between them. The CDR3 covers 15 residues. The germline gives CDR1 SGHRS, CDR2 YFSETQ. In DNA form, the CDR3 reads TGCGCCAGCAGCTTGGGGGCTTTGCGGAACACTGAAGCTTTCTTT. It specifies CASSLGALRNTEAFF.